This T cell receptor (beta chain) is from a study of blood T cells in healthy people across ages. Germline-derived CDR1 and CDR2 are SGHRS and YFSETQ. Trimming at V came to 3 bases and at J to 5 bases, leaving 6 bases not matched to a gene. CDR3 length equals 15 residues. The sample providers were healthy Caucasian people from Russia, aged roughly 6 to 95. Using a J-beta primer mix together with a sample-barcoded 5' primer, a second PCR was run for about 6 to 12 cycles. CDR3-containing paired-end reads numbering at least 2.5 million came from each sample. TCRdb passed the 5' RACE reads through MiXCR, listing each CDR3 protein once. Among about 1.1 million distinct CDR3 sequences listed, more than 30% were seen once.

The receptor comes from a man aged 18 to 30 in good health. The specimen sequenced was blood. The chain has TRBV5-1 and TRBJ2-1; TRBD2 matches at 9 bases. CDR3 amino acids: CASSSGTSFNNEQFF. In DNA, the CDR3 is TGCGCCAGCAGCTCCGGGACTAGCTTTAACAATGAGCAGTTCTTC.